The 10 T cell receptor beta chains reported below all come from one sample, sequenced in a study of glioma-infiltrating T cells. TCR alpha and beta CDR3 regions were amplified from RNA using iRepertoire nested multiplex PCR. TCRdb reprocessed the multiplex PCR reads with MiXCR, giving one entry per CDR3 protein. The sample lists about 200,000 distinct CDR3 sequences, 32% seen once, with 20% to 25% in the top ten. Sequencing was carried out using glioma tissue, nonneoplastic brain tissue, or PBMCs (not recorded which). The receptor set was obtained from a human donor with low-grade glioma or glioblastoma, undergoing nonglioma brain surgery, or in good health (not recorded which).

J is TRBJ1-2 and V is TRBV5-1; D perhaps matches TRBD1 (6 bases). This CDR3 has 15 amino acids. Germline CDR1 reads SGHRS; CDR2 reads YFSETQ. V gave up 9 bases and J gave up 8 bases, with 26 bases separating them. The DNA of the CDR3 is TGCGCCAACCACGAGGGGGACGCAAAGATAGGAGGCTACACCTTC. It translates to CANHEGDAKIGGYTF.

In regard to this clonotype: It may be a read error: a sequence one base away is much more abundant. J is TRBJ2-3 and V is TRBV4-1; tentatively, D is TRBD2 (6 bases). V lost 3 bases, J lost 4 bases, and 17 bases lay in between. Germline CDR1 reads MGHRA; CDR2 reads YSYEKL. The CDR3 totals 16 residues. CDR3: CASSQTGKTGADTQYF. The CDR3 nucleotides are TGCGCCAGCAGCCAGACGGGCAAAACGGGAGCAGATACGCAGTATTTT.

In its sample, this clonotype was seen many times. The junction differs from germline at one of its ends, possibly a read error. The chain employs TRBV7-2 and TRBJ1-1, with no clear D. This CDR3 has 12 amino acids. The germline V gene has CDR1 SGHTA and CDR2 FQGNSA. The chain's CDR3 is CASSLYNSEAFF. In DNA form, the CDR3 reads TGTGCCAGCAGCTTATACAACAGTGAAGCTTTCTTT.

Ten or more counts support this clonotype. The chain carries TRBV20-1 and TRBJ1-5, with TRBD1 matching over 7 bases. After removal of 4 bases from V and 5 bases from J, the junction contained 5 bases not matched to a gene. Germline V gene lookup returns CDR1 DFQATT and CDR2 SNEGSKA (reference sequence). The CDR3 extends over 13 amino acids. DNA of the CDR3: TGCAGTGCTACCGCCCAGGGGGATCAGCCCCAGCATTTT. This translates into CSATAQGDQPQHF.

This clonotype showed up many times. The V gene is TRBV20-1, the J gene TRBJ1-5; D not certain. This CDR3 contains 14 residues. Germline CDR1 is DFQATT and CDR2 is SNEGSKA (reference sequence). V lost 6 bases and J lost 0, with 12 bases in between. For the CDR3, the DNA is TGCAGTGCGGGAGACTACAATAGCAATCAGCCCCAGCATTTT. The encoded protein is CSAGDYNSNQPQHF.

This clonotype was counted ten times or more. The CDR3 nucleotides are TGTGCCAGCAGTTACTCCCTTAATTCGGTTCGAGACGAGCAGTACTTC. This encodes CASSYSLNSVRDEQYF. The V and J genes are TRBV6-6 and TRBJ2-7, with no clear D. V was trimmed by 0 bases and J by 5 bases, leaving 17 bases between them. Germline V gene sequence: CDR1 MNHNY, CDR2 SVGAGI (reference sequence). This CDR3 is built from 16 residues.

Notes on this clonotype: A much larger clone lies one base from this, so it may be a read error. J is TRBJ2-5 and V is TRBV12-5; tentative D call: TRBD2 (6 bases). This CDR3 has 16 amino acids. Trimming removed 2 bases at V and 6 bases at J, with 19 bases between. Looked up from germline, CDR1 is LGHNT and CDR2 is FRNRAP. CDR3 in DNA: TGTGCTAGTGGTTTGAGGTCGGGAGAACCGAGAAAGACCCAGTACTTC. Translated: CASGLRSGEPRKTQYF. The complete variable domain, with remaining parts taken from reference TRBV12-5 and TRBJ2-5, reads DARVTQTPRHKVTEMGQEVTMRCQPILGHNTVFWYRQTMMQGLELLAYFRNRAPLDDSGMPKDRFSAEMPDATLATLKIQPSEPRDSAVYFCASGLRSGEPRKTQYFGPGTRLLVL.

This clonotype occurred a few times. V is TRBV5-1 and J is TRBJ2-3; 9 bases are a match to TRBD1. The germline V gene encodes CDR1 SGHRS and CDR2 YFSETQ. V lost 5 bases, J lost 3 bases, and 4 bases stayed unmatched. The CDR3 has 14 residues. The CDR3 nucleotides read TGCGCCAGCAGGGGGGGACAGGGAACAGATACGCAGTATTTT. This translates into CASRGGQGTDTQYF.

There are many counts of this clonotype. V is TRBV6-1 and J is TRBJ2-3; 11 bases line up with TRBD2. V trimming: 5 bases; J trimming: 4 bases; junction bases outside the gene matches: 5. Germline CDR1 and CDR2: MNHNS and SASEGT. This CDR3 contains 15 residues. CDR3 in amino acids: CASSSLAGVSDTQYF. CDR3 DNA: TGTGCCAGCAGTTCACTAGCGGGAGTATCAGATACGCAGTATTTT.

A remark on this clonotype: A much larger clone sits a single nucleotide away, making a read error possible. This chain links TRBV10-3 with TRBJ2-5; D is unclear. Germline lookup yields CDR1 ENHRY and CDR2 SYGVKD. The CDR3 is 13 amino acids. The CDR3 sequence: CAISDRSQETKYF. CDR3 nucleotide sequence: TGTGCCATCAGTGACAGGTCCCAAGAGACCAAGTACTTC.